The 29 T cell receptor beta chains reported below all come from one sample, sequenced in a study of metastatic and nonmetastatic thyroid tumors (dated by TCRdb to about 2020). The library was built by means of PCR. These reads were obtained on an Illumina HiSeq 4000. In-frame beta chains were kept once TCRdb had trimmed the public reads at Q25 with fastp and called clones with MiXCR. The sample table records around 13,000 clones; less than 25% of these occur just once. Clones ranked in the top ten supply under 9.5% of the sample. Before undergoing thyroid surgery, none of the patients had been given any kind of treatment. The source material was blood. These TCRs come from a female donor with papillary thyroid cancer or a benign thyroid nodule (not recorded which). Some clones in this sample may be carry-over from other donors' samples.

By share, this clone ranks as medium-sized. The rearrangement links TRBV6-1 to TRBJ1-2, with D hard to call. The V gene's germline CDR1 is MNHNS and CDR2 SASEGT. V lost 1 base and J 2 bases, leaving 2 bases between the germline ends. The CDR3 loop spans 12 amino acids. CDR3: CASSEGNYGYTF. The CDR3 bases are TGTGCCAGCAGTGAAGGGAACTATGGCTACACCTTC.

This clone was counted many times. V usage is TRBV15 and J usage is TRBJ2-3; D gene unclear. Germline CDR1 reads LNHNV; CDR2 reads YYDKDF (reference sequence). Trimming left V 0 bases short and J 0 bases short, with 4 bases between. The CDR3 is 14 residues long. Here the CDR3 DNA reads TGTGCCACCAGCAGAGATGCGAGCACAGATACGCAGTATTTT. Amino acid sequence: CATSRDASTDTQYF.

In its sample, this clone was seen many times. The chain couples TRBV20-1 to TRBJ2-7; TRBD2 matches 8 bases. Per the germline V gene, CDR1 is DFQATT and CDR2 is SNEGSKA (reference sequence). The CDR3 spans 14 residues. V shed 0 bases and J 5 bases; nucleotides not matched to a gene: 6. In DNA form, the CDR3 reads TGCAGTGCTAGAGACGGGGGGGTGGTTGACGAGCAGTACTTC. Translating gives CSARDGGVVDEQYF.

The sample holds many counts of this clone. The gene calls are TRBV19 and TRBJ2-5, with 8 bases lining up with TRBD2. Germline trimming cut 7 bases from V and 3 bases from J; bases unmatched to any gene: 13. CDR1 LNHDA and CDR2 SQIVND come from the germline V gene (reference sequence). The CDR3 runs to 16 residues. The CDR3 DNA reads TGTGCCAGTACCACTAGCGGACGCGCGACGAAAGAGACCCAGTACTTC. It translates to CASTTSGRATKETQYF.

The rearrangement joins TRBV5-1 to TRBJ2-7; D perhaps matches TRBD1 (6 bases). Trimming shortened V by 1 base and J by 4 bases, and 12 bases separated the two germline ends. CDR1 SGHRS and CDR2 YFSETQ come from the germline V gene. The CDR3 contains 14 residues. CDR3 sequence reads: CASSLRTQGYEQYF. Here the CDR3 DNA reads TGCGCCAGCAGCTTGAGGACTCAGGGGTACGAGCAGTACTTC. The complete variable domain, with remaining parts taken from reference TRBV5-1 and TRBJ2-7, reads KAGVTQTPRYLIKTRGQQVTLSCSPISGHRSVSWYQQTPGQGLQFLFEYFSETQRNKGNFPGRFSGRQFSNSRSEMNVSTLELGDSALYLCASSLRTQGYEQYFGPGTRLTVT.

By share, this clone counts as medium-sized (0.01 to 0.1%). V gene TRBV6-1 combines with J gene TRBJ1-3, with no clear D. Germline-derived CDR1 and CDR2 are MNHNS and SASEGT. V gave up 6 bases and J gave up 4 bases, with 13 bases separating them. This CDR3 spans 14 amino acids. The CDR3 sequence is CASRPPGPGNTIYF. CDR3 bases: TGTGCCAGCAGGCCGCCCGGGCCAGGAAACACCATATATTTT.

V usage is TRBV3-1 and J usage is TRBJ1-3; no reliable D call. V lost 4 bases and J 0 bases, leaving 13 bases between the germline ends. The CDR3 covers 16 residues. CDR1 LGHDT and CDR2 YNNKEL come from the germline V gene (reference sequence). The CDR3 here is CASSPRGTSSGNTIYF. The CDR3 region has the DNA TGTGCCAGCAGCCCTCGGGGAACGAGCTCTGGAAACACCATATATTTT.

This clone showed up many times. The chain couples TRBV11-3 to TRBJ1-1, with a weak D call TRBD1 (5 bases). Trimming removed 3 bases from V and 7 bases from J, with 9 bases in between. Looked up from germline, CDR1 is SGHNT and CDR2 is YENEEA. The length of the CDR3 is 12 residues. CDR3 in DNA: TGTGCCAGCAGCTTTGGGGCGAATGAAGCTTTCTTT. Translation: CASSFGANEAFF.

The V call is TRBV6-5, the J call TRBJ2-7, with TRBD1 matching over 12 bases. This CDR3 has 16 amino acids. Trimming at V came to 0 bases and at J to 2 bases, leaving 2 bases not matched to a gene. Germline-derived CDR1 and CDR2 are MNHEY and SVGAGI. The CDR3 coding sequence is TGTGCCAGCAGTTACTCCGGGACAGGGGGCACCTACGAGCAGTACTTC. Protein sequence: CASSYSGTGGTYEQYF.

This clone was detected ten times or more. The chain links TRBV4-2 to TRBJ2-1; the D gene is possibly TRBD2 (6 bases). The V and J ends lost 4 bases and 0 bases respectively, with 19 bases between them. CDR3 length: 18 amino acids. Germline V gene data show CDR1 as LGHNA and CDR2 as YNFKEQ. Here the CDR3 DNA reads TGTGCCAGCAGCCCCGTACCGACTAGGATGAGCTCCTACAATGAGCAGTTCTTC. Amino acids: CASSPVPTRMSSYNEQFF.

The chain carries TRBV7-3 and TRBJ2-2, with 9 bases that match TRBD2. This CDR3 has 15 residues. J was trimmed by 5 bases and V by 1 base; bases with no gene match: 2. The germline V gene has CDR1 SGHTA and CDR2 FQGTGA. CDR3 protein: CASSLKAGGTGELFF. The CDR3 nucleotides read TGTGCCAGCAGCTTAAAAGCGGGAGGAACCGGGGAGCTGTTTTTT.

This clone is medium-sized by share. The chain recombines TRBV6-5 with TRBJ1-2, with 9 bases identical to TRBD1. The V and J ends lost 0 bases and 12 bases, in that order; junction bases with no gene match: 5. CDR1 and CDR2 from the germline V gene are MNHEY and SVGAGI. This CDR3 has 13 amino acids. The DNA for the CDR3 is TGTGCCAGCAGTTACTCTAGGACAGGGGATGACACCTTC. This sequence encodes CASSYSRTGDDTF.

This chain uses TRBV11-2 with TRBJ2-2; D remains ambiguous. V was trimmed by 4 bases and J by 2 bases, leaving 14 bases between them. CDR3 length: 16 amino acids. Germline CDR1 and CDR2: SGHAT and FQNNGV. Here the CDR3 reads CASSSTRTGNTGELFF. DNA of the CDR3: TGTGCCAGCAGCTCAACCAGGACGGGTAACACCGGGGAGCTGTTTTTT.

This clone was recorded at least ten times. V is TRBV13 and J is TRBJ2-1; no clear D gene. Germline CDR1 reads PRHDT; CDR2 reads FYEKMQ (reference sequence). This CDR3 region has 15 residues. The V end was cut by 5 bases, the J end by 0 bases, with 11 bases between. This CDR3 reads CASSLISSSYNEQFF. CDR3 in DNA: TGTGCCAGCAGCCTTATCTCTAGCTCCTACAATGAGCAGTTCTTC.

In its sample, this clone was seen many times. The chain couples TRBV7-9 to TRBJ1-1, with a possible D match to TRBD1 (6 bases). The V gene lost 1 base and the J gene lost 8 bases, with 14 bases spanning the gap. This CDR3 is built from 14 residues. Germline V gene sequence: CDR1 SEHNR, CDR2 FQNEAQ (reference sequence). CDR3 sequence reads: CASSLVVPGQEAFF. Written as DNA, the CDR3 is TGTGCCAGCAGCTTAGTAGTTCCTGGACAGGAAGCTTTCTTT.

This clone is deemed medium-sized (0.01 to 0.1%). CDR3 DNA: TGTGCCAGCAGCTTAGCGTTCGGGCCGATCTACGAGCAGTACTTC. It is translated as CASSLAFGPIYEQYF. The J gene is TRBJ2-7, the V gene TRBV7-8; no firm D call. The CDR3 has 15 amino acids. CDR1 SGHVS and CDR2 FQNEAQ come from the germline V gene. With 0 bases removed from V and 3 bases from J, the gap between germline ends came to 12 bases.

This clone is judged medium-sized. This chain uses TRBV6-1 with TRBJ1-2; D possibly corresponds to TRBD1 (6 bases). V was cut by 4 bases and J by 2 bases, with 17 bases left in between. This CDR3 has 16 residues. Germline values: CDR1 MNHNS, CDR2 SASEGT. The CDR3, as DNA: TGTGCCAGCAGTGGTTACCAGGGGAGTAGGAACTATGGCTACACCTTC. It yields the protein CASSGYQGSRNYGYTF.

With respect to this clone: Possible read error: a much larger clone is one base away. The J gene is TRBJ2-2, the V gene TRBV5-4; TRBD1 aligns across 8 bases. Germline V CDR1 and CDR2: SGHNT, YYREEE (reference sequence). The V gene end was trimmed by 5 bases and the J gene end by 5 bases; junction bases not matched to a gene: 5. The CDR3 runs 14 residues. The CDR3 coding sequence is TGTGCCAGCAGGGCCAGGACAGGGACCGGGGAGCTGTTTTTT. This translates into CASRARTGTGELFF.

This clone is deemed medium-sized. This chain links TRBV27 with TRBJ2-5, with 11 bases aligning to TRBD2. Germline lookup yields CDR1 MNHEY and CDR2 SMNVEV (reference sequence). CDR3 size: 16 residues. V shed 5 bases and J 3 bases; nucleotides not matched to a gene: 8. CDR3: CASSPRTTSGEETQYF. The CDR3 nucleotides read TGTGCCAGCAGTCCCCGTACGACTAGCGGGGAAGAGACCCAGTACTTC.

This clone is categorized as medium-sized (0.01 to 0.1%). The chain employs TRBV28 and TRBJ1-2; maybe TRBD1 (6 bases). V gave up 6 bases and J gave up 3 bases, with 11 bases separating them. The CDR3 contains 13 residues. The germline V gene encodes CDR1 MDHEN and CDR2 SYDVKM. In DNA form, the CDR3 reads TGTGCCAGCAGAGGACAGTCCTACTATGGCTACACCTTC. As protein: CASRGQSYYGYTF.

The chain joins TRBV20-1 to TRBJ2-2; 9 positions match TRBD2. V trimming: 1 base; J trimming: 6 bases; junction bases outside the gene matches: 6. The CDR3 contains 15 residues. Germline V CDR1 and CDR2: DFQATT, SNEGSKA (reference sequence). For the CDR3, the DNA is TGCAGTGCTAGAGCTAGCGGGATCGTTTCCGGGGAGCTGTTTTTT. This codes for CSARASGIVSGELFF.

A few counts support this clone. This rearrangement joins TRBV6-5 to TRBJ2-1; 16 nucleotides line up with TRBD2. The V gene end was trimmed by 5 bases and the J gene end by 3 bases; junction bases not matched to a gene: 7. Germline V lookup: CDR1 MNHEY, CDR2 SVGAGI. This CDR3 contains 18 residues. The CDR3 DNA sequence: TGTGCCAGCAGTAACGGGACTAGCGGGAGGGCCTTCTACAATGAGCAGTTCTTC. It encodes CASSNGTSGRAFYNEQFF.

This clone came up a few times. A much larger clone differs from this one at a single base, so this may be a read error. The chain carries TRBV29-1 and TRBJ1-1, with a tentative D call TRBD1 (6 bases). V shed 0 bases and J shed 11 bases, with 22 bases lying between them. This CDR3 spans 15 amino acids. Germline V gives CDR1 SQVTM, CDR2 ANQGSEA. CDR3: CSVEERGGARRGAFF. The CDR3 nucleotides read TGCAGCGTTGAAGAAAGGGGGGGGGCCCGCCGGGGTGCTTTCTTT.

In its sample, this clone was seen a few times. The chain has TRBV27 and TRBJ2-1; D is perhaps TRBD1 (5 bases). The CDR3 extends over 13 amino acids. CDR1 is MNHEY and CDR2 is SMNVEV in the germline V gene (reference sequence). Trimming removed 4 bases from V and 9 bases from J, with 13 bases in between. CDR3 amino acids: CASSSPGCTEQFF. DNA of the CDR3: TGTGCCAGCAGTTCCCCAGGGTGCACTGAGCAGTTCTTC.

DNA of the CDR3: TGTGCCAGCAGCGTAGCGGGGTTGCCGTGGGAGCAGTACTTC. It encodes CASSVAGLPWEQYF. This chain connects TRBV9 to TRBJ2-7; tentative D call: TRBD2 (5 bases). The CDR3 runs 14 residues. Germline V gene data show CDR1 as SGDLS and CDR2 as YYNGEE. V dropped 0 bases and J dropped 7 bases, with 14 bases sitting between them.

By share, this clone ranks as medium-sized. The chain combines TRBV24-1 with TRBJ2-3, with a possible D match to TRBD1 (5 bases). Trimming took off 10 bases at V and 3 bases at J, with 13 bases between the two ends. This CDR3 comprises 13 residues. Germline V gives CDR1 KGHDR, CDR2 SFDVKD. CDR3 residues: CATQRQGTDTQYF. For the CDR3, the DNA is TGTGCCACGCAGAGGCAGGGAACAGATACGCAGTATTTT.

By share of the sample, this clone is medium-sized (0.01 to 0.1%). The CDR3 coding sequence is TGTGCCACTAGGGAATTAAGTACGGCCTCTGGAAACACCATATATTTT. Protein: CATRELSTASGNTIYF. The V gene is TRBV24-1, the J gene TRBJ1-3; D is unclear. V lost 10 bases to trimming and J lost 0 bases, with 18 bases between them. The germline V gene encodes CDR1 KGHDR and CDR2 SFDVKD. The CDR3 sequence is 16 residues long.

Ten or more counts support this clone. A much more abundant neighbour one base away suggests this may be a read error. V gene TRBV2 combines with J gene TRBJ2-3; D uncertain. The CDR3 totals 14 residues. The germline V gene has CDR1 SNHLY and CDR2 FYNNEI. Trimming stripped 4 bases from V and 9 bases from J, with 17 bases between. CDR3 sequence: CASSGRRGGETQYF. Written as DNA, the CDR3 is TGTGCCAGCAGTGGAAGGAGAGGTGGAGAGACGCAGTATTTT.

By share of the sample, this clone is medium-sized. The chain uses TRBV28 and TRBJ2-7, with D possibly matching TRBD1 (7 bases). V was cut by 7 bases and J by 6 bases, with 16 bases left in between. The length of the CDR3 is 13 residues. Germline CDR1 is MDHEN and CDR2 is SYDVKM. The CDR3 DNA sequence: TGTGCCAGCAACTGGGCAGGGGGAGGCGAGCAGTACTTC. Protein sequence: CASNWAGGGEQYF. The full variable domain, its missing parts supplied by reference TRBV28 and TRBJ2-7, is DVKVTQSSRYLVKRTGEKVFLECVQDMDHENMFWYRQDPGLGLRLIYFSYDVKMKEKGDIPEGYSVSREKKERFSLILESASTNQTSMYLCASNWAGGGEQYFGPGTRLTVT.